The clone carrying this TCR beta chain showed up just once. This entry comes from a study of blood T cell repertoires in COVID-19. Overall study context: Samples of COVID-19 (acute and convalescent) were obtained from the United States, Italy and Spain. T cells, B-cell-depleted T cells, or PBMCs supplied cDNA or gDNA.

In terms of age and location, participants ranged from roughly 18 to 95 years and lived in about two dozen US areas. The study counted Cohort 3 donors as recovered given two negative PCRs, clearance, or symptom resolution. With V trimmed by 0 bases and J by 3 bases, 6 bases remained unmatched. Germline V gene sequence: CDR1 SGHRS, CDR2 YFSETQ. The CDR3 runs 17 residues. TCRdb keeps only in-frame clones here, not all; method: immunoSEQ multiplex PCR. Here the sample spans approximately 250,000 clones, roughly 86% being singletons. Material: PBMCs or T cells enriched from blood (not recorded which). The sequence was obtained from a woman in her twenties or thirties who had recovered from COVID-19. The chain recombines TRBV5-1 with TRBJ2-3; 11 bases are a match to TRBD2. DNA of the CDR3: TGCGCCAGCAGCTTGGTTGGGGCTAGCGGGAGGACAGATACGCAGTATTTT. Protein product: CASSLVGASGRTDTQYF.